A selection of T cell receptor beta chains follows, all from one sample in a study of shared clonotypes between healthy human individuals. The protocol was immunoSEQ multiplex PCR, while the TCRdb copy is restricted to in-frame clones and leaves out a portion. The table shows 490,000 or so clones, with 76% occurring only once. The sample taken for sequencing was PBMCs. These TCRs come from a woman aged 40 to 50 in good health. Some clones in this sample may be carry-over from other donors' samples. CDR3s include the opening cysteine and the closing phenylalanine or tryptophan. Fields, in order: D gene, clone size, V gene, J gene, CDR3 protein, CDR3 DNA. A D gene is named only where the DNA matches it firmly. Expanded clones are given a class, and other clones once, few, many or no size at all.

>NA|NA|TRBV7-2|TRBJ1-1
CASSPTRNTEAFF
TGTGCCAGCAGCCCCACAAGGAACACTGAAGCTTTCTTT
>TRBD1|NA|TRBV28|TRBJ1-3
CASSSTGDVKGSGNTIYF
TGTGCCAGCAGTTCGACAGGGGATGTGAAGGGCTCTGGAAACACCATATATTTT
>TRBD1|NA|TRBV5-1|TRBJ1-1
CASSAGTAGTEAFF
TGCGCCAGCAGCGCGGGGACAGCCGGCACTGAAGCTTTCTTT
>TRBD1|NA|TRBV28|TRBJ2-7
CASAETGPSYEQYF
TGTGCCAGCGCCGAGACAGGGCCCTCCTACGAGCAGTACTTC
>NA|few|TRBV5-1|TRBJ2-7
CASSSGTQSSYEQYF
TGCGCCAGCAGCTCGGGGACTCAGAGCTCCTACGAGCAGTACTTC
>NA|NA|TRBV19|TRBJ1-4
CASSRRGEGEKLFF
TGTGCCAGTAGTCGCCGTGGAGAAGGAGAAAAACTGTTTTTT
>NA|NA|TRBV5-8|TRBJ2-7
CASSSGNYEQYF
TGTGCCAGCAGCTCCGGAAACTACGAGCAGTACTTC
>NA|NA|TRBV6-1|TRBJ2-7
CAGRDRSTTEQYF
TGTGCCGGCCGGGACCGATCGACTACTGAGCAGTACTTC
>NA|NA|TRBV6-1|TRBJ2-5
CASSEIWQSQETQYF
TGTGCCAGCAGTGAAATTTGGCAGAGTCAAGAGACCCAGTACTTC
>TRBD1|NA|TRBV7-8|TRBJ2-7
CASSLGGLTGIIYEQYF
TGTGCCAGCAGCTTAGGGGGGTTGACAGGGATTATCTACGAGCAGTACTTC
>TRBD2|NA|TRBV10-3|TRBJ2-7
CAISTAGTSGSYEQYF
TGTGCCATCAGTACCGCCGGGACTAGCGGGAGTTACGAGCAGTACTTC
>TRBD2|NA|TRBV6-7|TRBJ2-1
CASSATSGRFRFF
TGTGCCAGCAGCGCCACTAGCGGGAGGTTTCGGTTCTTC
>NA|NA|TRBV7-2|TRBJ2-1
CASSLEGSSYNEQFF
TGTGCCAGCAGCTTAGAAGGGAGCTCCTACAATGAGCAGTTCTTC
>NA|NA|TRBV29-1|TRBJ1-1
CSVESAANTEAFF
TGCAGCGTTGAATCTGCGGCGAACACTGAAGCTTTCTTT
>TRBD2|NA|TRBV10-1|TRBJ2-3
CARGLAGCTDTQYF
TGCGCCAGGGGACTAGCGGGATGCACAGATACGCAGTATTTT
>TRBD2|NA|TRBV30|TRBJ2-1
CACPQGAGGNEQFF
TGTGCCTGCCCCCAGGGAGCGGGAGGCAATGAGCAGTTCTTC
>NA|once|TRBV5-1|TRBJ2-1
CASSLDSGAVSEQFF
TGCGCCAGCAGCCTAGATAGCGGAGCTGTTTCTGAGCAGTTCTTC
>NA|NA|TRBV28|TRBJ1-1
CDSSPPISTEAFF
TGTGACAGCAGCCCCCCGATTAGCACTGAAGCTTTCTTT
>NA|NA|TRBV18|TRBJ2-7
CASSPPAREGRSIYEQYF
TGCGCCAGCTCACCGCCAGCCCGTGAGGGACGCTCCATCTACGAGCAGTACTTC
>NA|NA|TRBV7-2|TRBJ2-5
CASSKHYGEETQYF
TGTGCCAGCAGCAAACACTACGGAGAAGAGACCCAGTACTTC
>TRBD1|NA|TRBV29-1|TRBJ2-5
CSADRGSQETQYF
TGCAGCGCCGACAGGGGGAGCCAAGAGACCCAGTACTTC
>NA|NA|TRBV21-1|TRBJ1-5
CASSNRGERCNQPQHF
TGTGCCAGCAGCAACAGGGGGGAAAGATGCAATCAGCCCCAGCATTTT
>NA|few|TRBV5-1|TRBJ2-1
CASSWGGSEQFF
TGCGCCAGCAGCTGGGGTGGCTCTGAGCAGTTCTTC
>NA|NA|TRBV7-7|TRBJ2-7
CASTYRHGGIEQYF
TGTGCTAGCACTTACCGCCATGGGGGGATCGAGCAGTACTTC
>TRBD1|few|TRBV5-4|TRBJ1-1
CASSLGAGQTEAFF
TGTGCCAGCAGCTTGGGGGCGGGACAGACTGAAGCTTTCTTT
>NA|NA|TRBV5-1|TRBJ2-5
CASSLGRNQETQYF
TGCGCCAGCAGCTTGGGTCGAAACCAAGAGACCCAGTACTTC
>NA|NA|TRBV19|TRBJ2-3
CASSIGATQYF
TGTGCCAGTAGTATAGGGGCGACGCAGTATTTT
>TRBD1|few|TRBV19|TRBJ2-7
CASNSGTGFYEQYF
TGTGCCAGTAATAGTGGGACAGGGTTCTACGAGCAGTACTTC
>TRBD2|NA|TRBV18|TRBJ2-7
CASSQKAGTSYEQYF
TGTGCCAGCTCACAGAAAGCGGGGACTAGCTACGAGCAGTACTTC
>NA|NA|TRBV5-1|TRBJ1-2
CASSLVGLANYGYTF
TGCGCCAGCAGCTTGGTGGGGCTAGCTAACTATGGCTACACCTTC
>NA|NA|TRBV19|TRBJ2-3
CASSPGHGGDTQYF
TGTGCCAGTAGCCCGGGACACGGAGGCGATACGCAGTATTTT
>NA|NA|TRBV18|TRBJ2-5
CASSPRDFQETQYF
TGTGCCAGCTCACCAAGGGACTTCCAAGAGACCCAGTACTTC
>TRBD1|NA|TRBV29-1|TRBJ2-5
CSVEAPTGLETQYF
TGCAGCGTTGAAGCCCCGACAGGGCTGGAGACCCAGTACTTC
>TRBD1|NA|TRBV29-1|TRBJ2-2
CSVEQWDRAGSGELFF
TGCAGCGTTGAACAATGGGACAGGGCTGGTTCCGGGGAGCTGTTTTTT
>TRBD2|NA|TRBV4-3|TRBJ2-1
CASSQDVVSGRVNEQFF
TGCGCCAGCAGCCAAGACGTCGTTAGCGGGAGGGTCAATGAGCAGTTCTTC
>TRBD2|NA|TRBV7-3|TRBJ2-2
CASSLGLAGGTGELFF
TGTGCCAGCAGCCTGGGACTAGCGGGAGGAACCGGGGAGCTGTTTTTT
>NA|NA|TRBV4-2|TRBJ1-5
CASSQDPEQGWQPQHF
TGTGCCAGCAGCCAAGATCCGGAACAGGGATGGCAGCCCCAGCATTTT
>NA|NA|TRBV28|TRBJ1-1
CASTYGVGGMNTEAFF
TGTGCCAGCACCTACGGGGTTGGGGGGATGAACACTGAAGCTTTCTTT
>TRBD1|NA|TRBV7-3|TRBJ2-5
CASSFGTAPETQYF
TGTGCCAGCAGCTTTGGGACAGCGCCCGAGACCCAGTACTTC
>NA|NA|TRBV27|TRBJ1-4
CASSPLGPPDGEKLFF
TGTGCCAGCAGCCCCCTGGGACCCCCGGACGGGGAAAAACTGTTTTTT
>NA|NA|TRBV6-5|TRBJ2-2
CASRHGGEVSGELFF
TGTGCCAGCCGCCACGGCGGGGAGGTATCCGGGGAGCTGTTTTTT
>TRBD2|NA|TRBV5-4|TRBJ2-3
CASSFRLAGVNTDTQYF
TGTGCCAGCAGCTTTAGACTAGCGGGAGTAAACACAGATACGCAGTATTTT